This T cell receptor (beta chain) was captured in a study of blood T cell repertoires in COVID-19. At the level of the study: Some COVID-19 samples were acute and others convalescent; all came from the United States, Italy and Spain.

The CDR3 is 13 amino acids. V was pared by 5 bases and J by 7 bases, with 2 bases of the junction left unmatched. Participant age was roughly 18 to 89 years, and participants resided in about two dozen US areas. The study assigned cohorts using participant-reported clinical history. Produced via immunoSEQ multiplex PCR; TCRdb's table is partial and in-frame only. The repertoire holds about 270,000 clones, with roughly nine tenths as singletons. The origin of this receptor is a woman aged 18-35 years who had recovered from COVID-19. The chain has TRBV12-3 or TRBV12-4 and TRBJ1-4; the match to TRBD1 covers 9 bases. Source material: PBMCs or T cells enriched from blood (not recorded which). This chain's CDR3 is CASSVTGGEKLFF. In nucleotides, the CDR3 is TGTGCCAGCAGTGTGACAGGGGGTGAAAAACTGTTTTTT.